The 27 T cell receptor beta chains below all came from one sample that was sequenced in a study of T cell responses to AZD1222 COVID-19 vaccine. Sequencing was performed with immunoSEQ multiplex PCR; in TCRdb, only in-frame clones are kept and a portion is missing. Here the sample spans fewer than 85,000 clones, roughly 87% being singletons. Material: peripheral blood, obtained 28 days after the second AZD1222 dose. Every receptor here comes from an adult who received the AZD1222 COVID-19 vaccine.

This clone was observed a few times. Here the CDR3 reads CASSMIGTGSDQPQHF. The CDR3, as DNA: TGTGCCAGTAGTATGATCGGGACAGGGTCCGATCAGCCCCAGCATTTT. The chain couples TRBV19 to TRBJ1-5, with 9 bases identical to TRBD1. Germline trimming cut 3 bases from V and 5 bases from J; bases unmatched to any gene: 8. The CDR3 is made up of 16 amino acids. The germline V gene encodes CDR1 LNHDA and CDR2 SQIVND (reference sequence).

This chain links TRBV3-1 (or the pseudogene TRBV3-2) with TRBJ2-1; D is uncertain. The length of the CDR3 is 15 residues. The V gene lost 0 bases and the J gene lost 2 bases, with 8 bases spanning the gap. Germline lookup yields CDR1 LGHDT and CDR2 YNNKEL (reference sequence). The CDR3 reads CASSQDGFPYNEQFF. The CDR3 region has the DNA TGTGCCAGCAGCCAAGATGGGTTCCCCTACAATGAGCAGTTCTTC.

The chain recombines TRBV5-1 with TRBJ2-1, with 13 positions matching TRBD2. V shed 4 bases, J shed 0 bases, and the junction held 22 bases outside the gene matches. The CDR3 sequence is 23 residues long. Germline assignment: CDR1 SGHRS and CDR2 YFSETQ. CDR3 in DNA: TGCGCCAGCAGCCTCTCCCTAGGTCCCATGACTAGCGGGGGGCCGAGCTCCTACAATGAGCAGTTCTTC. This codes for CASSLSLGPMTSGGPSSYNEQFF.

The chain is built from TRBV5-4 and TRBJ2-3; D is possibly TRBD2 (6 bases). Germline V gives CDR1 SGHNT, CDR2 YYREEE (reference sequence). There are 13 residues in the CDR3. Deletions cut 5 bases from V and 2 bases from J, with 9 bases between. The CDR3: CASSGGTTDTQYF. The CDR3 DNA sequence: TGTGCCAGCAGTGGGGGGACCACAGATACGCAGTATTTT.

The chain uses TRBV9 and TRBJ1-4; possibly TRBD1 for D (5 bases). The germline V gene has CDR1 SGDLS and CDR2 YYNGEE. V lost 4 bases, J lost 6 bases, and 13 bases lay in between. The length of the CDR3 is 14 residues. The CDR3: CASSSWDVDEKLFF. The CDR3 region has the DNA TGTGCCAGCAGCTCTTGGGACGTTGATGAAAAACTGTTTTTT. The whole variable domain, remainder taken from reference TRBV9 and TRBJ1-4, is DSGVTQTPKHLITATGQRVTLRCSPRSGDLSVYWYQQSLDQGLQFLIQYYNGEERAKGNILERFSAQQFPDLHSELNLSSLELGDSALYFCASSSWDVDEKLFFGSGTQLSVL.

The rearrangement links TRBV9 to TRBJ2-3, with 7 bases aligning to TRBD2. Germline values: CDR1 SGDLS, CDR2 YYNGEE. J lost 2 bases, V lost 0 bases, and 12 bases had no gene match. The CDR3 loop spans 18 amino acids. DNA of the CDR3: TGTGCCAGCAGCGTAGGAGCCAGCGGGGCCCTCTACACAGATACGCAGTATTTT. Translation: CASSVGASGALYTDTQYF.

The genes are TRBV6-5 and TRBJ1-5, with 7 bases identical to TRBD1. CDR1 is MNHEY and CDR2 is SVGAGI in the germline V gene. The CDR3 contains 13 residues. The junction had 7 bases not matched to a gene; V was cut back by 6 bases and J by 8 bases. CDR3: CASRRQGGEPQHF. The CDR3 DNA reads as TGTGCCAGCAGGAGACAGGGCGGGGAGCCCCAGCATTTT.

The CDR3 reads CASSLSRVLDYGYTF. The CDR3 region has the DNA TGTGCCAGCAGTTTATCCCGGGTGCTAGACTATGGCTACACCTTC. The V and J genes are TRBV27 and TRBJ1-2; D gene ambiguous. V lost 0 bases and J lost 3, with 11 bases in between. The CDR3 is 15 amino acids. The germline CDR1 and CDR2 sequences are MNHEY and SMNVEV (reference sequence).

The gene calls are TRBV6-5 and TRBJ1-2; a weak D match, TRBD1 (5 bases). CDR1 is MNHEY, CDR2 SVGAGI, per germline. The germline V and J ends were trimmed by 6 bases and 3 bases, with 17 bases remaining between them. The CDR3 extends over 15 amino acids. The CDR3 region has the DNA TGTGCCAGCAGGCTATCCGGGACGCAAGACTATGGCTACACCTTC. It specifies CASRLSGTQDYGYTF.

The chain uses TRBV19 and TRBJ1-1; the D gene is possibly TRBD1 (5 bases). Germline loops: CDR1 LNHDA, CDR2 SQIVND (reference sequence). The length of the CDR3 is 17 residues. Trimming took 3 bases from V and 0 from J, leaving 17 bases between them. The CDR3 is CASSIMAGWGMNTEAFF. The DNA for the CDR3 is TGTGCCAGTAGTATTATGGCAGGGTGGGGAATGAACACTGAAGCTTTCTTT.

The chain carries TRBV7-2 and TRBJ1-2; D is undetermined. The V gene's germline CDR1 is SGHTA and CDR2 FQGNSA. CDR3 length: 13 residues. The V end was cut by 3 bases, the J end by 2 bases, with 7 bases between. The CDR3 DNA reads as TGTGCCAGCAGCTTGGACGGGAACTATGGCTACACCTTC. This encodes CASSLDGNYGYTF.

V usage is TRBV11-2 and J usage is TRBJ2-2; D may be TRBD1 (5 bases). Germline-derived CDR1 and CDR2 are SGHAT and FQNNGV. This CDR3 comprises 15 residues. V shed 2 bases and J shed 4 bases, with 11 bases lying between them. CDR3 region: CASSLQGLGTGELFF. The CDR3 bases are TGTGCCAGCAGCTTACAGGGTTTGGGCACCGGGGAGCTGTTTTTT.

This chain connects TRBV29-1 to TRBJ1-1, with D possibly being TRBD1 (6 bases). Germline CDR1 SQVTM, CDR2 ANQGSEA. V lost 2 bases to trimming and J lost 5 bases, with 12 bases between them. CDR3 length: 13 residues. The CDR3 sequence: CSVEPRGWTEAFF. CDR3 DNA sequence: TGCAGCGTTGAACCCAGGGGCTGGACTGAAGCTTTCTTT.

This sequence joins TRBV7-2 and TRBJ2-1, with TRBD1 matching 7 bases. CDR1 and CDR2 from the germline V gene are SGHTA and FQGNSA. Trimming removed 5 bases from V and 4 bases from J; junction bases left unmatched: 8. The length of the CDR3 is 15 residues. CDR3: CASSIRQGGYNEQFF. In nucleotides, the CDR3 is TGTGCCAGCAGCATCAGACAGGGTGGGTACAATGAGCAGTTCTTC.

V is TRBV2 and J is TRBJ2-6, with D possibly being TRBD2 (5 bases). Trimming stripped 6 bases from V and 0 bases from J, with 12 bases between. Germline V gene data show CDR1 as SNHLY and CDR2 as FYNNEI. This CDR3 spans 16 amino acids. CDR3: CASSLGESSGANVLTF. CDR3 nucleotides: TGTGCCAGCAGCCTGGGAGAATCCTCTGGGGCCAACGTCCTGACTTTC.

The chain employs TRBV5-1 and TRBJ2-1; possible D gene TRBD1, 6 bases. The germline V and J ends were trimmed by 4 bases and 5 bases, with 13 bases remaining between them. The V gene's germline CDR1 is SGHRS and CDR2 YFSETQ. The CDR3 length is 14 residues. As DNA, the CDR3 is TGCGCCAGCAGCGCCAGGACAGCCAACAATGAGCAGTTCTTC. This codes for CASSARTANNEQFF.

This rearrangement joins TRBV18 to TRBJ1-2, with a possible D match to TRBD1 (5 bases). Germline CDR1 is KGHSH and CDR2 is LQKENI. The CDR3 covers 14 residues. Trimming pared 0 bases from V and 6 bases from J, leaving 11 bases between. CDR3 sequence (DNA): TGTGCCAGCTCACCACCAGGGACCCAAGATGGCTACACCTTC. Amino acid sequence: CASSPPGTQDGYTF.

This clone was counted a few times. The rearrangement links TRBV6-2 or TRBV6-3 to TRBJ2-5, with 10 nucleotides matching TRBD1. Per germline, CDR1 MNHEY and CDR2 SVGEGT. There are 17 residues in the CDR3. The V segment lost 2 bases and the J segment 2 bases; nucleotides outside the gene matches: 8. CDR3 nucleotide sequence: TGTGCCAGCAGTTACAATCCGGGACAGGGGTCACAAGAGACCCAGTACTTC. Translation: CASSYNPGQGSQETQYF.

V gene TRBV7-2 combines with J gene TRBJ1-2; 7 nucleotides agree with TRBD1. V shed 4 bases, J shed 5 bases, and the junction held 7 bases outside the gene matches. This CDR3 has 14 amino acids. The germline gives CDR1 SGHTA, CDR2 FQGNSA. CDR3 coding DNA: TGTGCCAGCAGCTATTCCGGGACAGCATATGGCTACACCTTC. Translation gives CASSYSGTAYGYTF.

This rearrangement joins TRBV15 to TRBJ1-4; 8 bases are shared with TRBD1. This CDR3 has 15 residues. CDR1 LNHNV and CDR2 YYDKDF come from the germline V gene (reference sequence). V lost 0 bases to trimming and J lost 5 bases; unmatched junction nucleotides: 2. Here the CDR3 DNA reads TGTGCCACCAGCAGAGATCGACAGGGGAATGAAAAACTGTTTTTT. Amino acid sequence: CATSRDRQGNEKLFF.

This rearrangement joins TRBV4-1 to TRBJ1-6; no firm D call. The CDR3 is 15 amino acids. Germline CDR1 and CDR2: MGHRA and YSYEKL. V was pared by 0 bases and J by 7 bases, with 10 bases between. The CDR3 spells CASSQDPARNSPLHF. In DNA, the CDR3 is TGCGCCAGCAGCCAAGATCCGGCCCGAAATTCACCCCTCCACTTT.

The chain is built from TRBV10-3 and TRBJ1-1; TRBD1 aligns across 7 bases. The V segment lost 6 bases and the J segment 3 bases; nucleotides outside the gene matches: 4. There are 13 residues in the CDR3. Germline loops: CDR1 ENHRY, CDR2 SYGVKD. In DNA, the CDR3 is TGTGCCATCAGCCGGGACAGAGACACTGAAGCTTTCTTT. As protein: CAISRDRDTEAFF.

The chain carries TRBV30 and TRBJ2-2, with D tentatively TRBD1 (6 bases). Trimming took off 0 bases at V and 6 bases at J, with 23 bases between the two ends. CDR3 length: 18 residues. The germline V gene encodes CDR1 GTSNPN and CDR2 SVGIG (reference sequence). This CDR3 reads CAWSVERQAFTRPGELFF. CDR3 bases: TGTGCCTGGAGTGTAGAGAGACAGGCCTTCACGAGGCCCGGGGAGCTGTTTTTT.

The chain recombines TRBV2 with TRBJ2-3; D ambiguous. This CDR3 is 14 amino acids long. Per the germline V gene, CDR1 is SNHLY and CDR2 is FYNNEI. Trimming took 4 bases from V and 1 from J, leaving 9 bases between them. The CDR3 spells CASSVGLGTDTQYF. Written as DNA, the CDR3 is TGTGCCAGCAGTGTAGGCCTCGGCACAGATACGCAGTATTTT.

The chain recombines TRBV6-2 or TRBV6-3 with TRBJ1-1; D ambiguous. Per germline, CDR1 MNHEY and CDR2 SVGEGT. V was trimmed by 2 bases and J by 1 base, leaving 11 bases between them. The CDR3 is 15 amino acids. CDR3 in amino acids: CASSYSFQANTEAFF. DNA of the CDR3: TGTGCCAGCAGTTACAGTTTCCAGGCGAACACTGAAGCTTTCTTT.

CDR3 sequence (DNA): TGTGCCAGCAGCGGCCTGGACAGGGGGCCGGACAATGAGCAGTTCTTC. Its translation is CASSGLDRGPDNEQFF. The chain has TRBV11-3 and TRBJ2-1, with TRBD1 identical over 11 bases. CDR3 size: 16 residues. Per the germline V gene, CDR1 is SGHNT and CDR2 is YENEEA. With 5 bases clipped from V and 5 bases from J, the junction kept 8 bases outside the gene matches. Variable domain in full (rest from reference TRBV11-3 and TRBJ2-1): EAGVVQSPRYKIIEKKQPVAFWCNPISGHNTLYWYLQNLGQGPELLIRYENEEAVDDSQLPKDRFSAERLKGVDSTLKIQPAELGDSAVYLCASSGLDRGPDNEQFFGPGTRLTVL.

The chain joins TRBV4-1 to TRBJ1-2; 8 nucleotides match TRBD1. The CDR3 has 15 residues. Germline CDR1 and CDR2: MGHRA and YSYEKL. V lost 8 bases to trimming and J lost 0 bases; unmatched junction nucleotides: 8. CDR3 sequence reads: CASGGRGRANYGYTF. CDR3 bases: TGCGCCAGCGGGGGCAGGGGGCGTGCTAACTATGGCTACACCTTC.